Sequencing of this T cell receptor (beta chain) was carried out in a study of cytomegalovirus exposure and HLA in healthy donors (dated by TCRdb to 2017 to 2019). Context from the whole study: In an earlier analysis of several hundred of the donors, 276 Gb of sequence data and 120 million or so unique TCR beta sequences from roughly 200 million T cells were reported. To study patterns of TCR occurrence, a later analysis re-analyzed previously published TCR beta repertoires from around 700 donors and added high-resolution HLA genotyping. The number of typed donors differed by locus: about 620-630 for A, B, C, DRB1 and DQB1; roughly 510 for DQA1; 606 for DPA1; and roughly 470 for DPB1. Along with the roughly 670-subject first cohort, a separate validation cohort of around 110 different subjects was used. Because of strong linkage in the cohort, five DR-DQ haplotypes were treated as single units for association and clustering. The study profiled the T cell repertoires of about 720 subjects by immunosequencing and related them to cytomegalovirus serostatus. The study aimed to test whether signatures of past pathogen exposure could be identified by cataloging public T cell receptors. An earlier analysis of fewer than 700 of the donors applied high-throughput TCR beta sequencing to assess whether each TCR beta V gene segment acted as functional or pseudogenic. Every discovery cohort repertoire had been produced on one sequencing platform. An early release covering 500 to 750 HLA-typed donors comprised approximately 300 gigabases of sequencing data and around 80 million unique TCR sequences. Rather than drawing on any new phenotypic data, the later analysis identified candidate immune exposures from TCR beta sequences and the way those sequences occurred across donors. HLA typing covered class I and class II loci at four-digit resolution. Of the roughly 400 genotyped donors, around 81% fell in the genetic ancestry cluster associated with self-reported Caucasian donors. Donor age, sex, ethnicity and CMV serostatus were compiled alongside the repertoire data. Across 398 genotyped donors of the cohort, an average of roughly 250,000 unique TCR beta nucleotide sequences per donor were sequenced, and 15% to 20% of those sequences were non-productive. A later genetic analysis took genome-wide SNP genotypes for about three fifths of the 666 donors and used that subset as a discovery cohort. To predict cytomegalovirus infection status, the study brought together high-throughput TCR immunosequencing, statistical association of individual TCRs with disease status, and machine learning.

Receptors were amplified or captured by the immunoSEQ multiplex PCR assay. The multiplex PCR relied on a mix of 60 forward primers for TCR Vbeta segments and 13 reverse primers for TCR Jbeta segments. A multiplex PCR assay on genomic DNA amplified the CDR3 region of rearranged TCR beta genes. The Illumina HiSeq System was used to sequence the amplified TCR beta libraries as 87-base-pair reads. In the paper's pipeline: In a later analysis, some 80 million unique TCR beta chains were counted across the 650 to 750 repertoires, and about 10 million of these chains were shared by at least two donors. A nearest-neighbor algorithm error-corrected the raw reads and collapsed the reads into unique sequences, merging closely related sequences to remove PCR and sequencing errors. Alignment of CDR3 sequences to IMGT reference sequences was used to assign V, D and J gene segments. Each retained sequence needed at least a six-nucleotide match to both a V gene segment and a J gene segment. A rearrangement was called productive if the CDR3 had no stop codons and remained in frame with V and J, and every other rearrangement was called non-productive. CDR3 was defined according to IMGT convention as the region running from the second conserved V-encoded cysteine to the conserved J-encoded phenylalanine. Sequences without an unambiguous match to a single V gene segment were excluded from the earlier analysis of over 500 of the donors. An earlier analysis of 500 to 700 of the donors classified V segments as functional when productive rearrangements were above 56.7% and as segregating when the standard deviation between donors was above 5%. To diagnose cytomegalovirus status from the catalog of TCR beta chain sequences, a statistical classification framework was built. In a later analysis, TCR nucleotide sequences were compared against IMGT/GENE-DB human TR gene sequences so that V and J genes could be assigned. In a later analysis, CDR3 sequences and most-parsimonious VDJ recombination scenarios were assigned using the TCRdist pipeline. In a later analysis, every TCR beta chain was defined by the combination of its CDR3 amino acid sequence and its V-gene family, and reads without a unique V-gene family were dropped. In a later analysis, some 600 highly shared, low-generation-probability nucleotide sequences were removed to address suspected cross-contamination and a sequencing artifact. For each public chain, a later analysis derived a clonal expansion index from normalized ranks of inferred template counts within each repertoire. Generation probabilities in a later analysis came from a VDJ recombination model fitted to out-of-frame rearrangements, and those results were checked against IGoR. In a later analysis, hypergeometric tests were used to score TCR-TCR, TCR-HLA and TCR-CMV co-occurrence, with a repertoire-size bias correction applied to TCR pairs. False discovery rates were estimated in a later analysis by permuting HLA or CMV assignments 20 times. In a later analysis, co-occurring TCRs were grouped with DBSCAN, and TCRdist sequence similarity was added when clustering was performed within HLA-allele-positive subsets. Co-occurrence clustering excluded repertoires with fewer than 30,000 or more than 120,000 public chains, plus five with anomalous nucleotide sharing. TCRdb limited this immuneACCESS table to in-frame rearrangements with V and J called. A share of clones is missing; checked studies link under half to unresolved V genes, and the rest is unexplained. That table furnishes V, J and clone size, whereas the DNA furnished D and trimming. The sample has some 160,000 clones on record, 73% of them singletons. The leading ten clones occupy about 5% of the sample.

On the study overall, not on this receptor specifically: Because HLA typing was missing for some donors at each locus, association tests included only the typed subset. Some IMGT-functional V segments, including TRBV6-2 and TRBV6-3, could not be distinguished by the 87-base-pair reads and were therefore excluded. In vitro tests confirmed that a few of the cytomegalovirus-associated TCR beta chains recognize cytomegalovirus antigens. When HLA alleles, especially DR and DQ, strongly co-occurred, attributing TCR associations to individual alleles was difficult. Most CMV-associated TCR beta chains appeared to be HLA-restricted in a later analysis, and the HLA associations seemed to be driven largely by CMV exposure. Most TCR sequences were seen in very few donors, while some public TCRs were found in many individuals. A further reported finding was that TCR beta sequences accurately predicted the HLA-A and HLA-B alleles for most subjects in the first cohort. Linkage disequilibrium might explain the correlated functional status among segregating V segments, but an unknown experimental factor could not be excluded. In an earlier analysis of more than 450 of the donors, most TCR beta V segments were observed in productive rearrangements about 87% or about 30% of the time, broadly matching IMGT annotations. CMV serostatus was the only immune exposure information available for the cohort. In a later genetic analysis, a missense DCLRE1C variant was associated with V-gene and J-gene trimming of TCR beta chains, and the association was replicated in an independent cohort. Some 16 rarely observed V segments, including chromosome 9 orphons, were excluded from the earlier analysis of several hundred of the donors because counts were too low. A later analysis associated approximately 17,000 TCR beta sequences with specific HLA alleles at a false discovery rate of 0.05. Sequencing depth was assumed to be roughly uniform across donors in the presence/absence analyses, though that assumption may not hold. A group of highly shared sequence variants was considered likely to be a technical artifact of the sequencing pipeline. A later analysis reported that several top co-occurrence clusters appeared linked to parvovirus B19, influenza, CMV and Epstein-Barr virus. The classifier was reported to diagnose cytomegalovirus status with high specificity and sensitivity in both the original cohort and the validation cohort. Only TCR beta chains were sequenced in this cohort, and the absence of alpha or paired-chain data limited detectable features. In the study, 164 TCR beta chains were listed as associated with cytomegalovirus. According to the authors, the approach could potentially be generalized to other disease states and immunological phenotypes. In a later analysis, HLA-associated TCR beta chains showed more clonal expansion and lower generation probabilities than non-associated chains that were equally common. According to a later analysis, TCR association rates differed among HLA loci, with DRB1 alleles showing the most associated TCRs and HLA-C alleles showing the fewest. According to a later genetic analysis, donors in an Asian-associated ancestry cluster had fewer N-insertions in productive TCRs than the approximately 650-donor mean.

Germline trimming: 3 bases from V, 3 bases from J; junction bases outside gene matches: 6. Taken from the germline V gene, the CDR1 and CDR2 loops are SGDLS and YYNGEE. The CDR3 starts with the cysteine, ends with the phenylalanine, and has 15 residues. The CDR3 DNA has 45 bases and is translated from base 1. In total, 500 to 700 healthy bone marrow donors made up the cohort. Cohort members were all nominally healthy when sampled, although unrecorded immune exposures were likely present. The donor tested CMV seropositive and was one of the 289 seropositive cohort members. Each donor provided a peripheral blood sample, and peripheral blood mononuclear cells were used for TCR beta sequencing. The Qiagen DNeasy Blood Extraction Kit was used to extract genomic DNA from the blood cell samples. Of note for this clone: The clone's antigen remains unknown. No qualities accompany the bases; no much larger clone lies one base away.

The receptor was derived from a woman between 18 and 29 years old in good health and CMV-seropositive. What was sequenced was PBMCs. The chain joins TRBV9 to TRBJ1-3; 7 junctional bases match TRBD1. CDR3 reads: CASSARDRDGNTIYF. The bases are TGTGCCAGCAGCGCGAGGGACAGAGATGGAAACACCATATATTTT.